Listed here are 9 T cell receptor beta chains from one sample, sequenced in a study of T cell clonality in common variable immunodeficiency. The assay was immunoSEQ multiplex PCR, and TCRdb's table has in-frame clones only and misses some. Recorded here are about 23,000 clones, none singletons. Their specific antigens are unknown. Regarding the study as a whole: Reportedly, TCR beta sequences from common variable immunodeficiency showed fewer deletions and N-nucleotide insertions.

Sequencing was done on a sample of peripheral blood mononuclear cells. The receptors come from a human donor with common variable immunodeficiency.

The sequenced CDR3 bases are TGCAGTGCTCTAGTTAACAGGCCATTGAACACTGAA. This encodes CSALVNRPLNTE. The CDR3 reads in full as CSALVNRPLNTEAFF. V and J are TRBV20-1 and TRBJ1-1; possibly TRBD1 for D (5 bases). Read coverage stops 3 residues before the CDR3 terminus; the germline J gene supplies the remainder. Per germline, CDR1 DFQATT and CDR2 SNEGSKA (reference sequence). Trimming pared 5 bases from V and 0 bases from J, leaving 16 bases between. This CDR3 has 15 residues.

Partial CDR3 DNA: TGTGCCAGCAGTGAAATACAGGCAGCAACTAATGAAAAA. Translated, it gives CASSEIQAATNEK. The whole CDR3 sequence reads CASSEIQAATNEKLFF. The chain combines TRBV2 with TRBJ1-4; weak D call: TRBD1 (5 bases). The CDR3 is cut off 3 residues early in the read; its end comes from the germline J gene. Germline loops: CDR1 SNHLY, CDR2 FYNNEI. V gave up 2 bases and J gave up 0 bases, with 10 bases separating them. This CDR3 is built from 16 residues.

A remark on this clone: Sequencing ends 3 residues short of the CDR3 end; the germline J gene provides the rest. J is TRBJ1-1 and V is TRBV7-3, with D tentatively TRBD1 (5 bases). Deletions cut 5 bases from V and 3 bases from J, with 13 bases between. CDR1 and CDR2 (germline): SGHTA, FQGTGA. This CDR3 has 14 amino acids. CDR3 bases read: TGTGCCAGCAGCCGGGGGGGACGGGACACTGAA. Translating gives CASSRGGRDTE. The full CDR3 protein is CASSRGGRDTEAFF.

At least ten counts were recorded for this clone. The read stops 3 residues short of the end of the CDR3; the missing end is completed from the germline J gene. The gene calls are TRBV12-3 or TRBV12-4 and TRBJ1-1, with D perhaps matching TRBD1 (5 bases). This CDR3 is 12 amino acids long. CDR3 sequence: CASRSEGREAFF. The CDR3 bases that were read are TGTGCCAGCAGATCGGAGGGGCGAGAA.

This clone was detected many times. The CDR3 goes on 3 residues after the read ends, and that part is filled in from the germline J gene. This chain links TRBV20-1 with TRBJ1-2; 8 nucleotides agree with TRBD1. CDR3 length: 13 residues. Germline V lookup: CDR1 DFQATT, CDR2 SNEGSKA (reference sequence). The CDR3 spells CSARTGTGGGYTF. Partial CDR3 DNA: TGCAGTGCTAGGACCGGGACAGGCGGAGGC.

Comments on this clone: The CDR3 goes on 3 residues after the read ends, and that part is filled in from the germline J gene. The chain employs TRBV20-1 and TRBJ2-7; TRBD2 matches 7 bases. The CDR3 loop spans 14 amino acids. Germline V gene sequence: CDR1 DFQATT, CDR2 SNEGSKA (reference sequence). V was clipped by 0 bases and J by 4 bases; unmatched bases: 6. CDR3 residues: CSARDQRGGYEQYF. CDR3 bases read: TGCAGTGCTAGAGATCAGCGGGGCGGGTACGAG.

This clone was recorded many times. The read ends 3 residues early relative to the CDR3; the germline J gene fills the gap. The chain recombines TRBV6-2 or TRBV6-3 with TRBJ2-3; 7 nucleotides match TRBD2. J was trimmed by 6 bases and V by 8 bases; bases with no gene match: 11. CDR1 and CDR2 from the germline V gene are MNHEY and SVGEGT. The CDR3 extends over 14 amino acids. The CDR3 bases that were read are TGTGCCAGCGGGGACTATGGGAAAGCGGATACG. Translation: CASGDYGKADT. The entire CDR3 reads CASGDYGKADTQYF.

This clone was detected ten times or more. At one boundary the junction diverges from the germline segment, which might be a read error. The observed sequence ends 3 residues before the CDR3 terminus, with the missing tail filled in from the germline J gene. The gene calls are TRBV7-7 and TRBJ2-5, with D possibly being TRBD2 (5 bases). CDR1 and CDR2 from the germline V gene are SSHAT and FNYEAQ (reference sequence). The CDR3 runs to 14 residues. CDR3 bases read: TGTGCTAGCAGCTCGCGGGTAGCTGGGGAGACC. It codes for CASSSRVAGET. The complete CDR3 sequence is CASSSRVAGETQYF.

This clone was found many times. The CDR3 extends 3 residues past the end of the read, so its final part is completed from the germline J gene. This sequence joins TRBV29-1 and TRBJ2-7; TRBD1 aligns across 9 bases. Germline assignment: CDR1 SQVTM and CDR2 ANQGSEA. This CDR3 is 11 amino acids long. V was clipped by 7 bases and J by 5 bases; unmatched bases: 3. The CDR3 is CSGGQGDEQYF. The part of the CDR3 DNA that was read is TGCAGCGGGGGACAGGGCGACGAG.